Listed below are T cell receptor beta chains from one sample, sequenced in a study of response to subunit inactivated influenza vaccine. TCRdb re-called the RT-PCR reads with MiXCR, one entry per CDR3 protein. The table lists 500,000 to 750,000 distinct CDR3 sequences, less than 15% of them singletons. The specimen was PBMCs from blood, collected 11 to 12 days after vaccination. These receptors were taken from a man aged 50 or older who received an inactivated influenza vaccine. The CDR3 runs from the conserved cysteine through the conserved F or W.

CDR3aa	v_gene	j_gene
CASSSRTVLQETQYF	TRBV3-1	TRBJ2-5
CASSLRGQGRRVFF	TRBV7-2	TRBJ1-1
CASSPTGQGVGELFF	TRBV18	TRBJ2-2
CASSEGLARTDTQYF	TRBV7-2	TRBJ2-3
CASSFSAGQQKLFF	TRBV5-1	TRBJ1-4
CASSYKVPTTSSTYF	TRBV6-5	TRBJ2-7
CTTGGETQYF	TRBV20-1	TRBJ2-5
CASSLGQGVGNEKLFF	TRBV5-1	TRBJ1-4
CASSLSAANEKLFF	TRBV5-1	TRBJ1-4
CATSDGGRGTTDTQYF	TRBV24-1	TRBJ2-3
CASSGRLGQGTEAFF	TRBV19	TRBJ1-1
CSVPLPNQGRTGELFF	TRBV29-1	TRBJ2-2
CASSRTAFGETQYF	TRBV5-1	TRBJ2-5
CASSKQDRGLETQYF	TRBV5-1	TRBJ2-5
CASSLIAGGFEDTQYF	TRBV7-2	TRBJ2-3
CASSYSIGPARTGAFF	TRBV6-5	TRBJ1-1
CASSWDRGDEQYF	TRBV12-3/TRBV12-4	TRBJ2-7
CASSSRGRYPPIEQFF	TRBV6-2/TRBV6-3	TRBJ2-1
CASNLPPARRIQETQYF	TRBV6-2/TRBV6-3	TRBJ2-5
CASSYAGVWEPYEQYF	TRBV6-5	TRBJ2-7
CASSPRLRARGTSNTGELFF	TRBV5-1	TRBJ2-2
CASSAERLTDTQYF	TRBV9	TRBJ2-3
CASRTSGSGGNNEQFF	TRBV10-3	TRBJ2-1
CASSLYPRPTRSYEQYF	TRBV28	TRBJ2-7
CASTPLAGTTDEQFF	TRBV28	TRBJ2-1
CASSQEPAGLSYEQYF	TRBV4-3	TRBJ2-7
CATSRLGQLYGYTF	TRBV15	TRBJ1-2
CASSVGWTDTQYF	TRBV9	TRBJ2-3
CSARDAGQGTEAFF	TRBV20-1	TRBJ1-1
CASSSSFPDTQYF	TRBV7-2	TRBJ2-3
CASSEFSGNSPLHF	TRBV6-1	TRBJ1-6
CASSQNPGQEFYEQYF	TRBV4-1	TRBJ2-7
CASSPHGSSGNTIYF	TRBV9	TRBJ1-3
CASSPDRARPQHF	TRBV18	TRBJ1-5
CASSPGTSGIGGLSYEQYF	TRBV3-1	TRBJ2-7
CATSDRSLGADTQYF	TRBV24-1	TRBJ2-3
CASGGMMNTEAFF	TRBV12-3/TRBV12-4	TRBJ1-1
CSAGRGGGNEQFF	TRBV20-1	TRBJ2-1
CASSLFTGPNYNSPLHF	TRBV28	TRBJ1-6
CSADGAGDYGYTF	TRBV20-1	TRBJ1-2
CASSLLGALGANVLTF	TRBV12-3/TRBV12-4	TRBJ2-6
CSVARTGVNEQFF	TRBV29-1	TRBJ2-1
CSARMAGGPLYEQYF	TRBV29-1	TRBJ2-7
CASSPNSGGYSETQYF	TRBV4-2	TRBJ2-5
CASSLGAERMNTEAFF	TRBV5-5	TRBJ1-1
CASSKDRAREQFF	TRBV11-2	TRBJ2-1
CSVETRDTSSYEQYF	TRBV29-1	TRBJ2-7
CASKYGQDNQPQHF	TRBV12-3/TRBV12-4	TRBJ1-5